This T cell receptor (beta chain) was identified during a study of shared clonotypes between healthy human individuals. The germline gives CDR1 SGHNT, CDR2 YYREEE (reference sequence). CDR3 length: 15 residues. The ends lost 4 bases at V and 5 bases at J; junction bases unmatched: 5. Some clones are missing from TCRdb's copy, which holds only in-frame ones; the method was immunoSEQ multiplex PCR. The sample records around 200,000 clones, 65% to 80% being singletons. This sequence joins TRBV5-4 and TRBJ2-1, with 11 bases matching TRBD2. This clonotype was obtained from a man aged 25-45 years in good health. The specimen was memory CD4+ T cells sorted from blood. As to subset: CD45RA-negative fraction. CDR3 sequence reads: CASSHTSGSDNEQFF. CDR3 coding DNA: TGTGCCAGCAGCCACACTAGCGGGAGCGACAATGAGCAGTTCTTC. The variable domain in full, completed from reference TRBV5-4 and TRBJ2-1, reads ETGVTQSPTHLIKTRGQQVTLRCSSQSGHNTVSWYQQALGQGPQFIFQYYREEENGRGNFPPRFSGLQFPNYSSELNVNALELDDSALYLCASSHTSGSDNEQFFGPGTRLTVL.